Given below is one T cell receptor (beta chain) in context. What it binds is unknown. Assay: immunoSEQ multiplex PCR; the TCRdb copy retains only in-frame clones and omits some. Found here are around 420,000 clones, roughly 88% of them singletons; the top ten hold approximately 4%. This entry belongs to a study of Ad26.COV2.S vaccination and SARS-CoV-2 variants. Study-level results: The TCR breadth and depth analyses may have produced an underestimate of total T cell responses. With respect to non-spike TCR breadth, vaccine and placebo recipients were similar.

Sample treatment: 15 to 20 received Ad26.COV2.S at low or high dose, single or two shots; several received placebo; per-sample allocation not given. Samples were taken on day 63 after the first vaccine or placebo injection. An Ad26 vector that expressed Wuhan-strain SARS-CoV-2 spike constituted the vaccine. The CDR3 has 19 residues. The sequencing used peripheral blood, collected in a trial of Ad26.COV2.S vaccine versus placebo. This clonotype originated in a person aged 18-60 years who received the Ad26.COV2.S COVID-19 vaccine or a placebo. The chain employs TRBV12-2 and TRBJ2-5; TRBD2 was called by the table and not checked on the DNA. TRBV12-2 is a known pseudogene. CDR3 amino acids: CASRSIAGRGGGLKETQYF. DNA of the CDR3: TGTGCAAGTCGCTCCATAGCGGGTCGGGGTGGAGGACTCAAAGAGACCCAGTACTTC.